One and the same sample provided the 21 T cell receptor beta chains below, sequenced in a study of blood T cell repertoires in COVID-19 (TCRdb year 2020). The library was obtained by the immunoSEQ multiplex PCR assay. TCRdb took over this immuneACCESS table, retaining in-frame rearrangements with V and J assigned. Such tables are incomplete; in checked studies, under half of the missing clones stem from an unresolved V gene, and the remainder is unexplained. Across this sample there are about 160,000 clones, with around four fifths seen only once. The ten largest clones take up roughly 9.2% of the sample. The specimen sequenced was peripheral blood. These TCRs come from an elderly woman with active or convalescent COVID-19.

The chain couples TRBV7-9 to TRBJ1-2, with D tentatively TRBD1 (6 bases). Trimming shortened V by 5 bases and J by 5 bases, and 15 bases separated the two germline ends. The germline V gene encodes CDR1 SEHNR and CDR2 FQNEAQ (reference sequence). CDR3 length: 14 amino acids. CDR3 residues: CASSPRTDLYGYTF. DNA for the CDR3: TGTGCCAGCAGCCCGCGGACAGACCTATATGGCTACACCTTC. Combining the CDR3 with reference TRBV7-9 and TRBJ1-2 gives the whole variable domain DTGVSQNPRHKITKRGQNVTFRCDPISEHNRLYWYRQTLGQGPEFLTYFQNEAQLEKSRLLSDRFSAERPKGSFSTLEIQRTEQGDSAMYLCASSPRTDLYGYTFGSGTRLTVV.

The chain couples TRBV7-2 to TRBJ1-1; 8 nucleotides line up with TRBD1. This CDR3 contains 14 residues. V lost 1 base and J lost 6; bases outside the gene matches: 4. Germline values: CDR1 SGHTA, CDR2 FQGNSA. The chain's CDR3 is CASSLDRQGSEAFF. The CDR3 coding sequence is TGTGCCAGCAGCTTAGATCGACAGGGGTCTGAAGCTTTCTTT.

This sequence joins TRBV7-9 and TRBJ2-5; 8 bases map to TRBD1. Germline CDR1 and CDR2: SEHNR and FQNEAQ (reference sequence). Unmatched junction bases numbered 13, after V lost 5 bases and J lost 5 bases. The CDR3 extends over 16 amino acids. CDR3 DNA sequence: TGTGCCAGCAGCCAGGGGGGCCAGGGGGCGAGGGAGACCCAGTACTTC. Residues: CASSQGGQGARETQYF.

The chain carries TRBV30 and TRBJ1-2; D possibly corresponds to TRBD1 (5 bases). The ends were cut back, 0 bases at V and 4 bases at J, with 9 bases in the middle. Germline assignment: CDR1 GTSNPN and CDR2 SVGIG (reference sequence). CDR3 size: 13 residues. The CDR3 DNA follows: TGTGCCTGGAGTGTGGGGCAGCTCTATGGCTACACCTTC. This translates into CAWSVGQLYGYTF. Variable domain in full (rest from reference TRBV30 and TRBJ1-2): SQTIHQWPATLVQPVGSPLSLECTVEGTSNPNLYWYRQAAGRGLQLLFYSVGIGQISSEVPQNLSASRPQDRQFILSSKKLLLSDSGFYLCAWSVGQLYGYTFGSGTRLTVV.

A few counts support this clone. The chain couples TRBV12-3 or TRBV12-4 to TRBJ1-6; unclear D gene. The CDR3 totals 13 residues. Between the trimmed V and J ends, which lost 4 bases and 4 bases, there was a span of 5 bases. The CDR3 DNA reads as TGTGCCAGCAGTTCAGGTTATAATTCACCCCTCCACTTT. Its protein is CASSSGYNSPLHF.

The V call is TRBV20-1, the J call TRBJ1-2; 7 nucleotides align to TRBD1. After removal of 3 bases from V and 4 bases from J, the junction contained 8 bases not matched to a gene. Germline CDR1 and CDR2: DFQATT and SNEGSKA (reference sequence). This CDR3 has 14 amino acids. For the CDR3, the DNA is TGCAGTGCTAGTGCTCGGGGACAGATCTATGGCTACACCTTC. Translation: CSASARGQIYGYTF.

The chain links TRBV30 to TRBJ2-4; TRBD1 aligns across 8 bases. With 1 base clipped from V and 8 bases from J, the junction kept 4 bases outside the gene matches. CDR1 and CDR2 (germline): GTSNPN, SVGIG (reference sequence). The CDR3 extends over 13 amino acids. CDR3 loop: CAWSGLQGDIQYF. The CDR3 DNA is TGTGCCTGGAGTGGCCTACAGGGGGACATTCAGTACTTC.

The chain recombines TRBV5-8 with TRBJ1-3; the D is unclear. The V gene lost 5 bases and the J gene lost 0 bases, with 15 bases spanning the gap. Germline CDR1 reads SGHTS; CDR2 reads YDEGEE. The CDR3 consists of 16 residues. The CDR3 nucleotides read TGTGCCAGCAGACCCCGAGGTGCGCTCTCTGGAAACACCATATATTTT. This translates into CASRPRGALSGNTIYF.

The V gene is TRBV7-8, the J gene TRBJ1-3; 9 nucleotides agree with TRBD1. V lost 1 base and J lost 2; bases outside the gene matches: 6. CDR3 size: 17 residues. Germline assignment: CDR1 SGHVS and CDR2 FQNEAQ. For the CDR3, the DNA is TGTGCCAGCAGCTTAGACCCGGGACAGGGAGCTGGAAACACCATATATTTT. Residues: CASSLDPGQGAGNTIYF.

This clone appeared a few times. The gene calls are TRBV14 and TRBJ1-1; 9 nucleotides line up with TRBD1. Germline values: CDR1 SGHDN, CDR2 FVKESK. This CDR3 contains 14 residues. V was clipped by 1 base and J by 5 bases; unmatched bases: 2. The CDR3 protein is CASSQVQGATEAFF. CDR3 DNA: TGTGCCAGCAGCCAAGTACAGGGGGCTACTGAAGCTTTCTTT.

The rearrangement joins TRBV18 to TRBJ2-7, with 12 bases fitting TRBD2. The CDR3 contains 18 residues. V was pared by 2 bases and J by 0 bases, with 8 bases of the junction left unmatched. From germline, CDR1 is KGHSH and CDR2 LQKENI. In nucleotides, the CDR3 is TGTGCCAGCTCACCAGGGGCTAGCGGGGGGGCCCCCTCCTACGAGCAGTACTTC. Translating it yields CASSPGASGGAPSYEQYF. The full variable domain, rest sourced from reference TRBV18 and TRBJ2-7, is NAGVMQNPRHLVRRRGQEARLRCSPMKGHSHVYWYRQLPEEGLKFMVYLQKENIIDESGMPKERFSAEFPKEGPSILRIQQVVRGDSAAYFCASSPGASGGAPSYEQYFGPGTRLTVT.

This chain links TRBV18 with TRBJ2-7, with a tentative D call TRBD1 (6 bases). CDR3 length equals 15 residues. Between the trimmed V and J ends, which lost 3 bases and 3 bases, there was a span of 15 bases. The germline gives CDR1 KGHSH, CDR2 LQKENI. The chain's CDR3 is CASSPQGLSGYEQYF. The CDR3 DNA reads TGTGCCAGCTCACCGCAGGGGTTATCAGGCTACGAGCAGTACTTC.

The chain has TRBV29-1 and TRBJ1-4; a weak D match, TRBD1 (5 bases). The CDR3 loop spans 15 amino acids. The germline CDR1 and CDR2 sequences are SQVTM and ANQGSEA. V gave up 7 bases and J gave up 2 bases, with 17 bases separating them. The CDR3 reads CSATSGGETNEKLFF. For the CDR3, the DNA is TGCAGCGCTACCTCCGGAGGGGAGACTAATGAAAAACTGTTTTTT.

In its sample, this clone was seen once. This chain joins TRBV7-2 and TRBJ1-4; the D gene is possibly TRBD1 (5 bases). With 5 bases removed from V and 13 bases from J, the gap between germline ends came to 14 bases. CDR1 SGHTA and CDR2 FQGNSA come from the germline V gene. This CDR3 has 12 residues. The CDR3 here is CASSLPPGPLFF. The CDR3 nucleotides read TGTGCCAGCAGCCTCCCCCCAGGGCCACTGTTTTTT.

Here the CDR3 DNA reads TGTGCCAGCAGGGCGACAGGACCCTATGGCTACACCTTC. It specifies CASRATGPYGYTF. V and J are TRBV2 and TRBJ1-2; D is possibly TRBD1 (6 bases). Germline V gene sequence: CDR1 SNHLY, CDR2 FYNNEI. The CDR3 spans 13 residues. The V end lost 6 bases, the J end lost 4 bases, and 12 bases lay between the germline ends.

The chain carries TRBV18 and TRBJ1-2; D is perhaps TRBD1 (5 bases). Germline CDR1 is KGHSH and CDR2 is LQKENI. The CDR3 is made up of 12 amino acids. V lost 3 bases, J lost 6 bases, and 8 bases lay in between. Here the CDR3 DNA reads TGTGCCAGCTCACCCTCGGACAATGGCTACACCTTC. Encoded protein: CASSPSDNGYTF.

The rearrangement uses TRBV5-3 and TRBJ1-5; 9 bases fit TRBD1. TRBV5-3 is identified as an open reading frame with a role that is uncertain. CDR3 length: 19 amino acids. With V trimmed by 0 bases and J by 3 bases, 13 bases remained unmatched. This chain's CDR3 is CARSLGRTGVLVDNQPQHF. Written as DNA, the CDR3 is TGTGCCAGAAGCTTGGGTCGGACAGGGGTCTTGGTTGACAATCAGCCCCAGCATTTT.

The chain carries TRBV11-2 and TRBJ2-1, with 14 nucleotides matching TRBD2. Germline V gene sequence: CDR1 SGHAT, CDR2 FQNNGV. The V segment lost 5 bases and the J segment 9 bases; nucleotides outside the gene matches: 9. The CDR3 has 16 amino acids. The CDR3 protein is CASSPRTSGGSPEQFF. For the CDR3, the DNA is TGTGCCAGCAGCCCAAGGACTAGCGGGGGGTCTCCTGAGCAGTTCTTC. The full variable domain, with the rest looked up from reference TRBV11-2 and TRBJ2-1, is EAGVAQSPRYKIIEKRQSVAFWCNPISGHATLYWYQQILGQGPKLLIQFQNNGVVDDSQLPKDRFSAERLKGVDSTLKIQPAKLEDSAVYLCASSPRTSGGSPEQFFGPGTRLTVL.

CDR3 residues: CASSQEGGTGNTIYF. The CDR3 DNA reads as TGCGCCAGCAGCCAAGAAGGCGGGACTGGAAACACCATATATTTT. J is TRBJ1-3 and V is TRBV4-1; D unresolved. The V end was cut by 0 bases, the J end by 2 bases, with 8 bases between. In germline, CDR1 is MGHRA, CDR2 YSYEKL. The CDR3 contains 15 residues.

The V and J genes are TRBV7-3 and TRBJ1-1, with D possibly TRBD1 on 5 matching bases. The CDR3 length is 13 residues. The ends were cut back, 1 base at V and 11 bases at J, with 14 bases in the middle. Looked up from germline, CDR1 is SGHTA and CDR2 is FQGTGA. The CDR3 loop is CASSLNQGGVAFF. As DNA, the CDR3 is TGTGCCAGCAGCTTAAACCAGGGTGGGGTGGCTTTCTTT.

The chain combines TRBV4-1 with TRBJ2-2; 8 nucleotides match TRBD1. J was trimmed by 4 bases and V by 4 bases; bases with no gene match: 11. There are 17 residues in the CDR3. Germline-derived CDR1 and CDR2 are MGHRA and YSYEKL. Here the CDR3 DNA reads TGCGCCAGCAGCCCCCTATTGGACAGGGTGGGCACCGGGGAGCTGTTTTTT. Its protein product is CASSPLLDRVGTGELFF.